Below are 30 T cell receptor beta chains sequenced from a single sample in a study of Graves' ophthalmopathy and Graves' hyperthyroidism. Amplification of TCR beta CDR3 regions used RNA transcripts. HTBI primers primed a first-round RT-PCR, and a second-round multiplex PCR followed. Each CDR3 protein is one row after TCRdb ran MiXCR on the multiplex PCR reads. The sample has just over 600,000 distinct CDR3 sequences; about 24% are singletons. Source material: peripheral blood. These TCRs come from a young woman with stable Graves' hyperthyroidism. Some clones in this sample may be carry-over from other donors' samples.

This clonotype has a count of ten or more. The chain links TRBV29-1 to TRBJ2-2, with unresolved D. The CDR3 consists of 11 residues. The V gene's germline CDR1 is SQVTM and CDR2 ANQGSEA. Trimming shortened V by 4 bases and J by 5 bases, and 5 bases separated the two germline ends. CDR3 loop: CSVGVTGELFF. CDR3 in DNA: TGCAGCGTTGGGGTAACCGGGGAGCTGTTTTTT.

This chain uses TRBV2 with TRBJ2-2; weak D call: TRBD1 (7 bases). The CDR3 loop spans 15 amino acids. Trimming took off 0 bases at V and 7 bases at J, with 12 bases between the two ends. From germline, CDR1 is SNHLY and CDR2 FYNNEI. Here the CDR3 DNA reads TGTGCCAGCAGTGAAGCGGCAGGGGGAGGCGGGGAGCTGTTTTTT. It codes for CASSEAAGGGGELFF.

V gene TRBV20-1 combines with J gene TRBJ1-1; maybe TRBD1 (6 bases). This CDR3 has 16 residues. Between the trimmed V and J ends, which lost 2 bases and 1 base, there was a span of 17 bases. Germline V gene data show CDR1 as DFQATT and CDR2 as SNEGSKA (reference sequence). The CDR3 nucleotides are TGCAGTGCTAGAACCATAACAGGGCGTCAGAACACTGAAGCTTTCTTT. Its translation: CSARTITGRQNTEAFF.

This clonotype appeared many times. The CDR3 nucleotides are TGTGCCAGCAGCTTATCGGCCGCCACGGGTGCGGGTGGCTACACCTTC. This gives the protein CASSLSAATGAGGYTF. This chain connects TRBV11-1 to TRBJ1-2; D is unclear. Trimming shortened V by 2 bases and J by 7 bases, and 20 bases separated the two germline ends. Germline CDR1 SGHAT, CDR2 FQDESV (reference sequence). CDR3 size: 16 residues.

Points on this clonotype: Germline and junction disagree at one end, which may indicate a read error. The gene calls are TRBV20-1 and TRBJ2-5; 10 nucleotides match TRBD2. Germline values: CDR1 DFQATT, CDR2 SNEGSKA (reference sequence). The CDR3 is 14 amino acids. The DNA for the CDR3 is TGCAGTGCCTTTAGCGGGGGGCCTCAAGAGACCAAGTACTTC. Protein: CSAFSGGPQETKYF.

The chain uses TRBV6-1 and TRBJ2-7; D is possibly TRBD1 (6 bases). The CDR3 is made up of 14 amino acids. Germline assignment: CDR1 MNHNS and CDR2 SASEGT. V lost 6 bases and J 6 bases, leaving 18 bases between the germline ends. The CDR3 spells CASRIPGTIGEQYF. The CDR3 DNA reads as TGTGCCAGCAGGATCCCCGGGACAATAGGCGAGCAGTACTTC.

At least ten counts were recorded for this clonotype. CDR3 sequence reads: CASSPHREGTEAFF. CDR3 coding DNA: TGTGCCAGCAGTCCCCACAGGGAGGGCACTGAAGCTTTCTTT. J is TRBJ1-1 and V is TRBV27; perhaps TRBD1 as D (6 bases). Germline loops: CDR1 MNHEY, CDR2 SMNVEV (reference sequence). With 5 bases removed from V and 4 bases from J, the gap between germline ends came to 14 bases. The CDR3 loop spans 14 amino acids.

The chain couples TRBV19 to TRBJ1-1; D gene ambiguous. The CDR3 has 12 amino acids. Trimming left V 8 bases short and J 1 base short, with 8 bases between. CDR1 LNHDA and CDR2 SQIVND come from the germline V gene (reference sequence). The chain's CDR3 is CASGGQNTEAFF. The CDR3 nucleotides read TGTGCCAGTGGAGGGCAGAACACTGAAGCTTTCTTT.

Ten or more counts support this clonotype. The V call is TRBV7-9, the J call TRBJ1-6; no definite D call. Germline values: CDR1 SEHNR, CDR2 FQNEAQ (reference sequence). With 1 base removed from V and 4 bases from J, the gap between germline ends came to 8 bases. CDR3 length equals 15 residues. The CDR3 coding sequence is TGTGCCAGCAGCTTAGGGGAGCCGTATAATTCACCCCTCCACTTT. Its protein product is CASSLGEPYNSPLHF.

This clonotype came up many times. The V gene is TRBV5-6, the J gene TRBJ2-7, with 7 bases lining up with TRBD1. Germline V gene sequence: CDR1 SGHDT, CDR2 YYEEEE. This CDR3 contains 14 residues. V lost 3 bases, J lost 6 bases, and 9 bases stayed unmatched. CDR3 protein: CASSWGDRAPEQYF. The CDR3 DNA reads TGTGCCAGCAGCTGGGGTGACAGGGCGCCCGAGCAGTACTTC.

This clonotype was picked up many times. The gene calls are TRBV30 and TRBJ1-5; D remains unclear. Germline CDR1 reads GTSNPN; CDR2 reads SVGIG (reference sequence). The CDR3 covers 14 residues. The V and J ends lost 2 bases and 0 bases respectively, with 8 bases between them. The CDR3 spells CAWSRENSNQPQHF. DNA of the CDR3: TGTGCCTGGAGTCGGGAGAATAGCAATCAGCCCCAGCATTTT.

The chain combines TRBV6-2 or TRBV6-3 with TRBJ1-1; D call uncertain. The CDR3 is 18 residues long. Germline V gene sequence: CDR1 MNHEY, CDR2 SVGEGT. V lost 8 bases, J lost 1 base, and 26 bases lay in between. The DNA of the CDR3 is TGTGCCAGCTCAAAAAAGACTCCGGTAGCCAGTCCGAACACTGAAGCTTTCTTT. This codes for CASSKKTPVASPNTEAFF.

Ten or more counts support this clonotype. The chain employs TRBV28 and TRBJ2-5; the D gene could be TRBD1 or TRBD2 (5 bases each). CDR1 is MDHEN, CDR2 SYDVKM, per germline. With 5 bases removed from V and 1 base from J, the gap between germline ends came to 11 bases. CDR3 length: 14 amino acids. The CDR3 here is CASSLGTPQETQYF. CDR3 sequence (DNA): TGTGCCAGCAGTCTTGGGACCCCCCAAGAGACCCAGTACTTC.

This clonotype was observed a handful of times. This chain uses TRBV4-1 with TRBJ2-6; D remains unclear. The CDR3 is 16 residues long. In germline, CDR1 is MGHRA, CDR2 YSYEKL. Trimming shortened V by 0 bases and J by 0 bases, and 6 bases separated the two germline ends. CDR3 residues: CASSQDLSSGANVLTF. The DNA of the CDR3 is TGCGCCAGCAGCCAAGATTTGAGCTCTGGGGCCAACGTCCTGACTTTC.

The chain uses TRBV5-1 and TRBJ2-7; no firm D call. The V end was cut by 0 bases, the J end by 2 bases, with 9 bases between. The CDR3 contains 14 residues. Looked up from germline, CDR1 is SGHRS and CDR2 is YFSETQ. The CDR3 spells CASSLEPAPYEQYF. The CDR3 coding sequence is TGCGCCAGCAGCTTGGAACCAGCGCCCTACGAGCAGTACTTC. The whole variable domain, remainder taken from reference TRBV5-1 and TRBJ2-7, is KAGVTQTPRYLIKTRGQQVTLSCSPISGHRSVSWYQQTPGQGLQFLFEYFSETQRNKGNFPGRFSGRQFSNSRSEMNVSTLELGDSALYLCASSLEPAPYEQYFGPGTRLTVT.

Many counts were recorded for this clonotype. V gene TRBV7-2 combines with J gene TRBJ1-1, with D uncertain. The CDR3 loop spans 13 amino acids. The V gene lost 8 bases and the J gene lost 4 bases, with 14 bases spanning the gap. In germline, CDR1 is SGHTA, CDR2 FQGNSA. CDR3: CASSREGGTEAFF. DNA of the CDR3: TGTGCCAGCTCTCGCGAGGGCGGCACTGAAGCTTTCTTT.

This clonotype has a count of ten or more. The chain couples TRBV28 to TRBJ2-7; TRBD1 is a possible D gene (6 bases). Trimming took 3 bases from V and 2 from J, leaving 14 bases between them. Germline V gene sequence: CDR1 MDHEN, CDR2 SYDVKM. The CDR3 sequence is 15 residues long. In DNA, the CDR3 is TGTGCCAGCAGTTTCAGTCTGTCAGGGGCCTACGAGCAGTACTTC. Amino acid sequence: CASSFSLSGAYEQYF.

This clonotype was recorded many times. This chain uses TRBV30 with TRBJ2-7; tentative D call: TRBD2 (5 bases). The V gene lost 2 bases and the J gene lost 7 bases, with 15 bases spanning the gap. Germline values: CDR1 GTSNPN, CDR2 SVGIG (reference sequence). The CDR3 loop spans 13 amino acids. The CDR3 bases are TGTGCCTGGAGTCCGACTCGGGGTAGTGAGCAGTACTTC. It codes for CAWSPTRGSEQYF.

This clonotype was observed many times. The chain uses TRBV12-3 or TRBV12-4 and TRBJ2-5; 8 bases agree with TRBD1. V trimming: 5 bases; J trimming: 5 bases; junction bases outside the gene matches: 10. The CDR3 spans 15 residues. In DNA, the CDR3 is TGTGCCAGCAGTGACCCCGGACAGGGAGTGGAGACCCAGTACTTC. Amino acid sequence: CASSDPGQGVETQYF.

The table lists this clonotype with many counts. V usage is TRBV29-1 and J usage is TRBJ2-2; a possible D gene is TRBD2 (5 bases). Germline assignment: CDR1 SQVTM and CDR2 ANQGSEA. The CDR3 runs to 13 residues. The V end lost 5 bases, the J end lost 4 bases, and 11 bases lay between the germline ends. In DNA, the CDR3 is TGCAGCGTTTGGCTAGCCTTCACCGGGGAGCTGTTTTTT. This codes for CSVWLAFTGELFF.

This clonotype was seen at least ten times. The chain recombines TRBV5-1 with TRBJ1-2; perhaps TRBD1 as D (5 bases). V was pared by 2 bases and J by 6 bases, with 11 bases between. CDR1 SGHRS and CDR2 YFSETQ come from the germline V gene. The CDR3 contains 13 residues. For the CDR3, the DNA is TGCGCCAGCAGCTTACCAGGGCCGGATGGCTACACCTTC. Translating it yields CASSLPGPDGYTF.

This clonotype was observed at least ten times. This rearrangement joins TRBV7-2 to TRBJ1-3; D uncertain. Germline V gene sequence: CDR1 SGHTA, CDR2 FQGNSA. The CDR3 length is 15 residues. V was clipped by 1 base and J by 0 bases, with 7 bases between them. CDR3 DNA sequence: TGTGCCAGCAGCTTAGTTGATCTCTCTGGAAACACCATATATTTT. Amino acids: CASSLVDLSGNTIYF.

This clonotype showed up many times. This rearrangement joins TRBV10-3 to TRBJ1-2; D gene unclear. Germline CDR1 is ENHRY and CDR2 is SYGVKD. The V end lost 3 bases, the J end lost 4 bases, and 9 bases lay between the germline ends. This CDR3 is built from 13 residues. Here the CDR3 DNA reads TGTGCCATCAGTGATCCAGGCCTCTATGGCTACACCTTC. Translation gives CAISDPGLYGYTF.

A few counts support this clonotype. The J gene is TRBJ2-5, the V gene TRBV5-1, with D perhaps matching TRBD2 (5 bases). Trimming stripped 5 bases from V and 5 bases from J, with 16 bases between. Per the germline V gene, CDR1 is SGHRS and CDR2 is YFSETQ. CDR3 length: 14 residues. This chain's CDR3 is CASRLVLEVETQYF. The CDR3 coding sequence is TGCGCCAGCAGACTAGTGCTCGAGGTTGAGACCCAGTACTTC.

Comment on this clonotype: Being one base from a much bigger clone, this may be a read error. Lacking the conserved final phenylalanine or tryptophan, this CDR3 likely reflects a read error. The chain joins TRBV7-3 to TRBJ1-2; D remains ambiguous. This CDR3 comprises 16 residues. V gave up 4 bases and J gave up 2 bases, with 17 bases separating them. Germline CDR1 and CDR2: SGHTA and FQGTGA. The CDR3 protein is CASSSYFNGGNYGYTV. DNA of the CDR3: TGTGCCAGCAGCTCCTATTTTAACGGAGGGAACTATGGCTACACCGTC.

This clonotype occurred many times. The chain's CDR3 is CASRELDVGSYEQYF. Written as DNA, the CDR3 is TGTGCCAGCAGAGAACTAGATGTCGGGTCCTACGAGCAGTACTTC. V and J are TRBV11-2 and TRBJ2-7; D is possibly TRBD2 (5 bases). The V gene's germline CDR1 is SGHAT and CDR2 FQNNGV. The CDR3 sequence is 15 residues long. Trimming removed 6 bases at V and 1 base at J, with 16 bases between.

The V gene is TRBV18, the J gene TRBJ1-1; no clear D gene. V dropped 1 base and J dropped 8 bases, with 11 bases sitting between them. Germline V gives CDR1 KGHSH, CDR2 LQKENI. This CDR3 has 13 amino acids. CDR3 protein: CASSPRERAEAFF. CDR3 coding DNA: TGTGCCAGCTCACCACGGGAACGGGCAGAAGCTTTCTTT. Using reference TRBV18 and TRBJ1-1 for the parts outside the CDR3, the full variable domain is NAGVMQNPRHLVRRRGQEARLRCSPMKGHSHVYWYRQLPEEGLKFMVYLQKENIIDESGMPKERFSAEFPKEGPSILRIQQVVRGDSAAYFCASSPRERAEAFFGQGTRLTVV.

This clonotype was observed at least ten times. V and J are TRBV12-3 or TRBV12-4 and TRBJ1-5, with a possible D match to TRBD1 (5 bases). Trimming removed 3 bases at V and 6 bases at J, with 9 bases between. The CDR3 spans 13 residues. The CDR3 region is CASSFQRGQPQHF. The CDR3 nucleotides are TGTGCCAGCAGTTTTCAGAGGGGTCAGCCCCAGCATTTT.

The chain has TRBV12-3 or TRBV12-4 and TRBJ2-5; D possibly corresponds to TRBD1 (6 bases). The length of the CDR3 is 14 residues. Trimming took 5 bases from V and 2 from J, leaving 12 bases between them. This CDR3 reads CASSQPGQQETQYF. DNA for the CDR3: TGTGCCAGCAGTCAACCGGGACAACAAGAGACCCAGTACTTC.

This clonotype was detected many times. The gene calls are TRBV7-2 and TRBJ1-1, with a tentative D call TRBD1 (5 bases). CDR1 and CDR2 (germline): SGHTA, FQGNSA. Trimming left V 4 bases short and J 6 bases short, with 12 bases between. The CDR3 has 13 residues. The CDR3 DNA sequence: TGTGCCAGCAGCTGGGACGGCACGGCTGAAGCTTTCTTT. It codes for CASSWDGTAEAFF.